This T cell receptor (beta chain) was identified during a study of blood T cell repertoires in COVID-19. Study context: Whether acute or convalescent, the COVID-19 samples came from the United States, Italy and Spain. Nucleic acid was either cDNA or gDNA, and it came from T cells, B-cell-depleted T cells, or PBMCs.

The authors' processing: From reference gene primer amplification, estimates of nucleated cell counts were derived. Libraries were prepared by immunoSEQ multiplex PCR; TCRdb keeps only in-frame clonotypes and omits some of them. D and trimming come from the DNA, and the V and J calls and clone size come from that table. The sample records some 60,000 clones, approximately 85% being singletons. The CDR3 runs to 18 residues. CDR1 SGHRS and CDR2 YFSETQ come from the germline V gene. J gave up 5 bases and V 3 bases, and 16 bases lay outside the gene matches. The genes are TRBV5-1 and TRBJ1-3; 8 nucleotides line up with TRBD1. Sequencing was performed on peripheral blood. The clonotype was recovered from a human donor in a cohort sampled during active COVID-19. CDR3 in amino acids: CASSYLLDREDIRNTIYF. The CDR3, as DNA: TGCGCCAGCAGCTACCTACTGGACAGGGAGGATATCAGAAACACCATATATTTT. Combining the CDR3 with reference TRBV5-1 and TRBJ1-3 gives the whole variable domain KAGVTQTPRYLIKTRGQQVTLSCSPISGHRSVSWYQQTPGQGLQFLFEYFSETQRNKGNFPGRFSGRQFSNSRSEMNVSTLELGDSALYLCASSYLLDREDIRNTIYFGEGSWLTVV.